These 26 T cell receptor beta chains were all obtained from the same sample, sequenced in a study of blood T cells in healthy people across ages. Next came a second PCR, run for about 7 to 11 cycles, which used a sample-barcoded 5' primer along with a J-beta primer mix. Via MiXCR, TCRdb re-called the 5' RACE reads, giving one row per CDR3 protein. The sample contains approximately 790,000 distinct CDR3 sequences, around 62% of which appear only once. Sequenced sample: blood. The receptors stem from a young man in good health.

This chain joins TRBV12-3 or TRBV12-4 and TRBJ2-5, with 9 bases identical to TRBD2. This CDR3 spans 20 amino acids. Trimming took 6 bases from V and 5 from J; bases not matched to a gene: 25. The CDR3 loop reads CASSQSSGGSKNQDPETQYF. DNA for the CDR3: TGTGCCAGCAGCCAAAGCAGCGGGGGGTCCAAGAATCAAGATCCGGAGACCCAGTACTTC.

The V call is TRBV27, the J call TRBJ1-2, with 7 bases matching TRBD1. The CDR3 runs 13 residues. V shed 5 bases, J shed 3 bases, and the junction held 3 bases outside the gene matches. Germline-derived CDR1 and CDR2 are MNHEY and SMNVEV (reference sequence). CDR3 region: CASSHGQDYGYTF. The DNA of the CDR3 is TGTGCCAGCAGTCACGGACAGGACTATGGCTACACCTTC.

This clonotype has more than one count but fewer than ten. In DNA form, the CDR3 reads TGTGCCACCAGCAGAGATAGTAACACAGGGGTAGGGAATCAGCCCCAGCATTTT. Translated: CATSRDSNTGVGNQPQHF. The gene calls are TRBV15 and TRBJ1-5; 7 bases are a match to TRBD1. The J segment lost 4 bases and the V segment lost 0 bases, leaving 12 bases of the junction unmatched. The germline V gene has CDR1 LNHNV and CDR2 YYDKDF (reference sequence). The CDR3 totals 18 residues. The full variable domain, its missing parts supplied by reference TRBV15 and TRBJ1-5, is DAMVIQNPRYQVTQFGKPVTLSCSQTLNHNVMYWYQQKSSQAPKLLFHYYDKDFNNEADTPDNFQSRRPNTSFCFLDIRSPGLGDTAMYLCATSRDSNTGVGNQPQHFGDGTRLSIL.

V and J are TRBV20-1 and TRBJ2-5; no clear D. Germline CDR1 DFQATT, CDR2 SNEGSKA (reference sequence). The V gene lost 2 bases and the J gene lost 0 bases, with 16 bases spanning the gap. The CDR3 runs 16 residues. The CDR3 region has the DNA TGCAGTGCTAGACGCGGTGCCACACGGTACCAAGAGACCCAGTACTTC. Protein: CSARRGATRYQETQYF.

V gene TRBV29-1 combines with J gene TRBJ2-3; no firm D call. Germline V CDR1 and CDR2: SQVTM, ANQGSEA. This CDR3 region has 12 residues. With 4 bases removed from V and 5 bases from J, the gap between germline ends came to 10 bases. The CDR3 coding sequence is TGCAGCGTTGGAGGCCCCCGAGATACGCAGTATTTT. This encodes CSVGGPRDTQYF.

The V gene is TRBV14, the J gene TRBJ2-1; D is ambiguous. V was clipped by 1 base and J by 10 bases, with 11 bases between them. This CDR3 has 13 residues. The germline V gene has CDR1 SGHDN and CDR2 FVKESK. CDR3 sequence (DNA): TGTGCCAGCAGCCAAGGAAAATACGGCGAGCAGTTCTTC. It codes for CASSQGKYGEQFF.

Only a few counts were recorded for this clonotype. The chain is built from TRBV12-3 or TRBV12-4 and TRBJ2-4; 7 nucleotides agree with TRBD2. The J call may be mistaken, given a closer DNA end match to TRBJ2-7. The CDR3 spans 16 residues. The CDR3 DNA is TGTGCCAGCAGTTCTGGGGGGGGAGGGTTCTCCTACGAGCAGTACTTC. Residues: CASSSGGGGFSYEQYF.

The V and J genes are TRBV7-3 and TRBJ2-3; 8 bases are shared with TRBD2. With 3 bases clipped from V and 2 bases from J, the junction kept 7 bases outside the gene matches. Germline V gives CDR1 SGHTA, CDR2 FQGTGA. This CDR3 comprises 16 residues. The CDR3 sequence: CASSFVLRGVTDTQYF. CDR3 DNA sequence: TGTGCCAGCAGCTTTGTATTGCGGGGGGTCACAGATACGCAGTATTTT. The full variable domain, rest sourced from reference TRBV7-3 and TRBJ2-3, is GAGVSQTPSNKVTEKGKYVELRCDPISGHTALYWYRQSLGQGPEFLIYFQGTGAADDSGLPNDRFFAVRPEGSVSTLKIQRTERGDSAVYLCASSFVLRGVTDTQYFGPGTRLTVL.

This sequence joins TRBV6-6 and TRBJ2-1, with D perhaps matching TRBD1 (6 bases). The CDR3 length is 15 residues. V was clipped by 0 bases and J by 10 bases, with 16 bases between them. In germline, CDR1 is MNHNY, CDR2 SVGAGI (reference sequence). The CDR3 loop reads CASSYSNTGSLEQFF. CDR3 nucleotide sequence: TGTGCCAGCAGTTACTCGAACACAGGGTCCCTCGAGCAGTTCTTC.

The chain uses TRBV29-1 and TRBJ2-3; weak D call: TRBD2 (5 bases). Between the trimmed V and J ends, which lost 8 bases and 0 bases, there was a span of 12 bases. This CDR3 has 13 amino acids. Germline values: CDR1 SQVTM, CDR2 ANQGSEA. CDR3 nucleotide sequence: TGCAGCTTTGCGGGCGCTAGCACAGATACGCAGTATTTT. Amino acids: CSFAGASTDTQYF.

CDR3 DNA sequence: TGCAGTAAGACAGGGCGGAATGAGCAGTTCTTC. Its protein product is CSKTGRNEQFF. The chain recombines TRBV20-1 with TRBJ2-1; TRBD1 aligns across 7 bases. The CDR3 totals 11 residues. Germline assignment: CDR1 DFQATT and CDR2 SNEGSKA (reference sequence). V shed 8 bases and J 7 bases; nucleotides not matched to a gene: 5.

This sequence joins TRBV3-1 and TRBJ2-1, with 8 nucleotides matching TRBD2. CDR3 length: 15 amino acids. The germline V gene encodes CDR1 LGHDT and CDR2 YNNKEL (reference sequence). The junction had 6 bases not matched to a gene; V was cut back by 0 bases and J by 8 bases. The CDR3 sequence is CASSQDPGGAYEQFF. The CDR3 region has the DNA TGTGCCAGCAGCCAAGATCCGGGGGGGGCGTATGAGCAGTTCTTC.

The chain joins TRBV7-6 to TRBJ2-1; D possibly corresponds to TRBD1 (5 bases). Germline CDR1 and CDR2: SGHVS and FNYEAQ. V was cut by 7 bases and J by 2 bases, with 12 bases left in between. The CDR3 covers 14 residues. CDR3 amino acids: CASTQGRTYNEQFF. CDR3 coding DNA: TGTGCCAGCACTCAGGGTCGGACCTACAATGAGCAGTTCTTC.

The genes are TRBV2 and TRBJ1-4; the match to TRBD1 covers 7 bases. V shed 3 bases, J shed 4 bases, and the junction held 5 bases outside the gene matches. Germline V gives CDR1 SNHLY, CDR2 FYNNEI. The CDR3 covers 15 residues. The CDR3 spells CASSEGDSLNEKLFF. The CDR3 DNA reads as TGTGCCAGCAGTGAGGGGGACAGCCTTAATGAAAAACTGTTTTTT.

The chain carries TRBV20-1 and TRBJ2-1, with 12 bases aligning to TRBD2. Germline V gene sequence: CDR1 DFQATT, CDR2 SNEGSKA (reference sequence). V dropped 3 bases and J dropped 8; count of bases not matched to a gene: 8. CDR3 size: 15 residues. The CDR3 coding sequence is TGCAGTGCTAGCCCTAGCGGGGGGGCCGGGGATGAGCAGTTCTTC. It yields the protein CSASPSGGAGDEQFF.

The chain uses TRBV10-3 and TRBJ2-7; no clear D gene. The germline CDR1 and CDR2 sequences are ENHRY and SYGVKD. The length of the CDR3 is 13 residues. Trimming removed 10 bases from V and 5 bases from J, with 18 bases in between. CDR3 sequence reads: CATTAGKGDEQYF. In DNA, the CDR3 is TGTGCCACGACGGCAGGAAAGGGCGACGAGCAGTACTTC.

J is TRBJ1-2 and V is TRBV20-1, with unresolved D. Trimming left V 3 bases short and J 8 bases short, with 16 bases between. From germline, CDR1 is DFQATT and CDR2 SNEGSKA (reference sequence). The CDR3 has 13 amino acids. CDR3 protein: CSARVPTMGGYTF. The CDR3 DNA is TGCAGTGCTAGGGTTCCAACCATGGGCGGCTACACCTTC.

DNA of the CDR3: TGTGCCAGCATTCCATCTTCAGGGCAGGCTAGCACAGATACGCAGTATTTT. Protein: CASIPSSGQASTDTQYF. The chain joins TRBV6-1 to TRBJ2-3; tentatively, D is TRBD1 (5 bases). Germline loops: CDR1 MNHNS, CDR2 SASEGT. The CDR3 loop spans 17 amino acids. Deletions cut 7 bases from V and 0 bases from J, with 20 bases between.

The V call is TRBV11-2, the J call TRBJ2-5; perhaps TRBD2 as D (6 bases). The end of the DNA fits TRBJ2-7 better, so the J call may be wrong. CDR1 SGHAT and CDR2 FQNNGV come from the germline V gene. The CDR3 is 23 residues long. The CDR3 loop reads CASSFTTPGLGTGRGSSSYEQYF. CDR3 coding DNA: TGTGCCAGCAGCTTTACTACTCCTGGCTTGGGGACTGGGCGGGGATCCAGCTCCTACGAGCAGTACTTC.

In its sample, this clonotype was seen once. This sequence joins TRBV7-9 and TRBJ1-6; D not resolved. This CDR3 is built from 15 residues. CDR1 and CDR2 from the germline V gene are SEHNR and FQNEAQ (reference sequence). V lost 3 bases to trimming and J lost 0 bases, with 6 bases between them. The CDR3 reads CASSLMSSYNSPLHF. CDR3 sequence (DNA): TGTGCCAGCAGCTTGATGAGCTCCTATAATTCACCCCTCCACTTT.

Here the CDR3 DNA reads TGTGCCAGTCAGGCAGGGGCGAACCAAGAGACCCAGTACTTC. Translation: CASQAGANQETQYF. The chain has TRBV7-2 and TRBJ2-5; possibly TRBD1 for D (6 bases). Trimming removed 9 bases at V and 0 bases at J, with 14 bases between. CDR3 length: 14 residues. Looked up from germline, CDR1 is SGHTA and CDR2 is FQGNSA.

The CDR3: CASSFWAGGLNEQYF. CDR3 DNA: TGTGCCAGCAGTTTTTGGGCGGGAGGGCTCAATGAGCAGTACTTC. The chain couples TRBV12-3 or TRBV12-4 to TRBJ2-1; 9 positions match TRBD2. The DNA end is more similar to TRBJ2-7, so the J call may be wrong. The CDR3 has 15 residues.

This clonotype appeared a few times. The chain is built from TRBV20-1 and TRBJ2-1; D is undetermined. The CDR3 is 15 amino acids. Trimming took 6 bases from V and 0 from J, leaving 15 bases between them. Germline CDR1 DFQATT, CDR2 SNEGSKA (reference sequence). The CDR3 DNA follows: TGCAGTGCACCTCCGGCAGCCCACTCCTACAATGAGCAGTTCTTC. Its translation: CSAPPAAHSYNEQFF.

The chain combines TRBV13 with TRBJ1-4; the D gene is possibly TRBD1 (6 bases). CDR1 is PRHDT, CDR2 FYEKMQ, per germline (reference sequence). V lost 5 bases and J lost 0, with 22 bases in between. CDR3 length: 19 amino acids. CDR3 sequence reads: CASSTSRDKDAATNEKLFF. CDR3 sequence (DNA): TGTGCCAGCAGCACCTCGAGGGACAAAGACGCGGCAACTAATGAAAAACTGTTTTTT.

As regards this clonotype: One end of the junction varies from germline; a read error may be responsible. This sequence joins TRBV12-3 or TRBV12-4 and TRBJ1-4; maybe TRBD1 (5 bases). This CDR3 is built from 15 residues. DNA for the CDR3: TGTACCAGCAGTCCCACTTGGGGCGCGGGTGAAAAACTGTTTTTT. It encodes CTSSPTWGAGEKLFF.

The rearrangement joins TRBV3-1 to TRBJ2-4; 8 bases are a match to TRBD2. The end of the DNA is better explained by TRBJ2-5, so the J call may be wrong. In germline, CDR1 is LGHDT, CDR2 YNNKEL (reference sequence). CDR3 size: 16 residues. CDR3: CASSQARGTRQETQYF. CDR3 DNA sequence: TGTGCCAGCAGCCAAGCGCGAGGGACTAGACAAGAGACCCAGTACTTC.